Listed below are T cell receptor beta chains from one sample, sequenced in a study of T cells in localized non-small cell lung cancer. TCRdb's table, derived via immunoSEQ multiplex PCR, lists solely in-frame clones and lacks some. The table records around 33,000 clones, 92% of them present only once. The sample was peripheral blood, taken before any cancer treatment. These receptors came from a female donor aged 60 or older with stage I lung adenocarcinoma. CDR3s leave out the opening cysteine and the closing phenylalanine or tryptophan. Each record gives: clone size, V gene, CDR3 length, J gene, CDR3 protein. Rows give clone size only sometimes, using once, few, many, or a class for an expanded clone.

>NA|TRBV30|11|TRBJ1-6
AWGQGADSPLH
>NA|TRBV9|14|TRBJ2-5
ASSVAFGQGGETQY
>NA|TRBV5-4|13|TRBJ1-2
ASSLSGLANYGYT
>NA|TRBV2|13|TRBJ2-2
ASRGTGGRTGELF
>NA|TRBV29-1|12|TRBJ1-3
SVLFGAGGNTIY
>NA|TRBV14|13|TRBJ1-1
ASSQEWGSDTEAF
>NA|TRBV18|11|TRBJ1-1
ASSPQGGTEAF
>NA|TRBV19|13|TRBJ2-7
ASSSTGTASYEQY
>NA|TRBV6-6|11|TRBJ2-5
ASSPLTAETQY
>NA|TRBV5-1|11|TRBJ2-7
ASSLRSSDEQY
>NA|TRBV7-2|12|TRBJ2-5
ASRDGQGAATQY
>few|TRBV30|11|TRBJ1-1
AWSWTGNTEAF
>once|TRBV5-1|11|TRBJ2-7
ASSLTGSREQY
>NA|TRBV6-5|12|TRBJ1-4
ASSLRISNEKLF
>NA|TRBV7-2|13|TRBJ1-6
ASSLIAGNNSPLH
>NA|TRBV28|9|TRBJ1-2
ASRGNYGYT
>once|TRBV5-1|12|TRBJ1-4
ASSLVPGERKLF
>NA|TRBV7-9|12|TRBJ1-2
ASSPQGRKNGYT
>NA|TRBV5-6|15|TRBJ1-5
ASSTIRDGYSNQPQH
>NA|TRBV13|15|TRBJ2-3
ASSLKFGGELTDTQY
>NA|TRBV7-3|12|TRBJ2-3
ASSRTSDTDTQY
>NA|TRBV6-5|11|TRBJ1-5
ASRPSPGQPQH
>once|TRBV4-1|11|TRBJ1-6
ASSQEQGFPLH
>few|TRBV6-1|12|TRBJ1-1
ASSVGGKDTEAF
>NA|TRBV5-1|16|TRBJ2-3
ASSLNVLAGGSTDTQY
>once|TRBV2|10|TRBJ2-3
ASTPRGDTQY
>NA|TRBV9|13|TRBJ2-1
ASSVELAYYNEQF
>NA|TRBV9|11|TRBJ1-6
ASSVAMDSPLH
>NA|TRBV6-1|13|TRBJ2-3
ASSVRSGGADTQY
>NA|TRBV6-5|12|TRBJ2-2
ASRWTTNTGELF
>NA|TRBV6-5|13|TRBJ2-2
ASSYWAGVSGELF
>NA|TRBV29-1|11|TRBJ2-1
SATSASYNEQF
>NA|TRBV7-9|14|TRBJ1-2
ASSLARLSLDYGYT
>few|TRBV27|12|TRBJ2-7
ASSDRQGTYEQY
>once|TRBV30|9|TRBJ1-1
AWAKNTEAF
>few|TRBV7-8|13|TRBJ2-5
ASSRRRDPRGTQY
>NA|TRBV19|12|TRBJ2-7
ASSTPGGHYEQY
>NA|TRBV7-9|13|TRBJ1-3
ASSQSGGTGNTIY
>NA|TRBV27|10|TRBJ1-2
ASSPGRYGYT
>NA|TRBV7-7|13|TRBJ2-7
ASSLSLGHRYEQY
>NA|TRBV7-7|15|TRBJ2-1
ASSLATPGLGNNEQF
>NA|TRBV7-2|13|TRBJ2-3
ASSLGGGAGDTQY
>NA|TRBV15|15|TRBJ1-5
ATSRDRETYSNQPQH
>NA|TRBV28|9|TRBJ1-6
ASFGNSPLH
>NA|TRBV25-1|13|TRBJ2-2
ASSDLRVSTGELF
>NA|TRBV28|10|TRBJ1-1
ASSFTLTEAF
>NA|TRBV6-1|12|TRBJ1-2
ASSEGQGADGYT